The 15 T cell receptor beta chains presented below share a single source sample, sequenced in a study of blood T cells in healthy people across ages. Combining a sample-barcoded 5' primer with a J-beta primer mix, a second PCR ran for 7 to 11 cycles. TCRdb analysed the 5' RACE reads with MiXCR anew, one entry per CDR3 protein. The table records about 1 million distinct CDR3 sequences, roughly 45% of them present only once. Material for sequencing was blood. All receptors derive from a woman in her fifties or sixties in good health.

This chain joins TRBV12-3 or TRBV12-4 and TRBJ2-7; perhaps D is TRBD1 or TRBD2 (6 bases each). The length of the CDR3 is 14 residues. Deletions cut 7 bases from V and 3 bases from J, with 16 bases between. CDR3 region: CASTPAGQIYEQYF. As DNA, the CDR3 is TGTGCCAGCACTCCTGCGGGACAAATCTACGAGCAGTACTTC.

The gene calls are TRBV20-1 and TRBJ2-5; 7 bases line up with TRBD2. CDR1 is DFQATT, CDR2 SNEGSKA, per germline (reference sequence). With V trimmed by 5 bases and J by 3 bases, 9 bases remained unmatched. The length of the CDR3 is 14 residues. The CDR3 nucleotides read TGCAGTGCTCTATCCAAACGGGGGGAAGAGACCCAGTACTTC. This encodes CSALSKRGEETQYF.

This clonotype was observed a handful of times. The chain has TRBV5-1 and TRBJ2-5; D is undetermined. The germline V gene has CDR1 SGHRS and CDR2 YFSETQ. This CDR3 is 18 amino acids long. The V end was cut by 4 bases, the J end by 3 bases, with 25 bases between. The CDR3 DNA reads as TGCGCCAGCAGCCTAGATGGGGTCGGCCTCGAGCTGAAAGAGACCCAGTACTTC. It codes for CASSLDGVGLELKETQYF. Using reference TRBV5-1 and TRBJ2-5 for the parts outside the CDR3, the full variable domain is KAGVTQTPRYLIKTRGQQVTLSCSPISGHRSVSWYQQTPGQGLQFLFEYFSETQRNKGNFPGRFSGRQFSNSRSEMNVSTLELGDSALYLCASSLDGVGLELKETQYFGPGTRLLVL.

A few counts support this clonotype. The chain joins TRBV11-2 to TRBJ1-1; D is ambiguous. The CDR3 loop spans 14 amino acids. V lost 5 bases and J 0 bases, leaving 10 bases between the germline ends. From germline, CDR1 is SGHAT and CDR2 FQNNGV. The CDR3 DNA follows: TGTGCCAGCAGCGTCAACATTCTGAACACTGAAGCTTTCTTT. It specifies CASSVNILNTEAFF.

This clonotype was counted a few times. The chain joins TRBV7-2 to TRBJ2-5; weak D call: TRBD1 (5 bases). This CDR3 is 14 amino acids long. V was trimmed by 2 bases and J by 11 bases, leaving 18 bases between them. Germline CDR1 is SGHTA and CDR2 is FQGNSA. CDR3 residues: CASSLFGRVDEQYF. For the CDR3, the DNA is TGTGCCAGCAGCTTATTCGGCAGGGTCGATGAGCAGTACTTC.

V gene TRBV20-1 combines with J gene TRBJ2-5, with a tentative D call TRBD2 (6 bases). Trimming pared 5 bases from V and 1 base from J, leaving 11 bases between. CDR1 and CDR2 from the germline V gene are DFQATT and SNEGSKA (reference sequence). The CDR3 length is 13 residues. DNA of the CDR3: TGCAGTGCTTCGGGGGACCTCCAAGAGACCCAGTACTTC. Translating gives CSASGDLQETQYF.

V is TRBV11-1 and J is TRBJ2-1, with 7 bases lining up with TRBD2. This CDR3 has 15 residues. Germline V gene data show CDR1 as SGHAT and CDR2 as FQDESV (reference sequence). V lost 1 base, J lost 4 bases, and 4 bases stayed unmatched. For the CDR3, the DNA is TGTGCCAGCAGCTTAGGTCCTAGCGGTTACAATGAGCAGTTCTTC. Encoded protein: CASSLGPSGYNEQFF. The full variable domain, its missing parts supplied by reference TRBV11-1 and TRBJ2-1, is EAEVAQSPRYKITEKSQAVAFWCDPISGHATLYWYRQILGQGPELLVQFQDESVVDDSQLPKDRFSAERLKGVDSTLKIQPAELGDSAMYLCASSLGPSGYNEQFFGPGTRLTVL.

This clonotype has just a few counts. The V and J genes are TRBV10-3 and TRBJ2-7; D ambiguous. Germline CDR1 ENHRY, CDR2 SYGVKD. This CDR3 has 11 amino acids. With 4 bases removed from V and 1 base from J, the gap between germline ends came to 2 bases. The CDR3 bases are TGTGCCATCAGTGGGTCCTACGAGCAGTACTTC. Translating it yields CAISGSYEQYF.

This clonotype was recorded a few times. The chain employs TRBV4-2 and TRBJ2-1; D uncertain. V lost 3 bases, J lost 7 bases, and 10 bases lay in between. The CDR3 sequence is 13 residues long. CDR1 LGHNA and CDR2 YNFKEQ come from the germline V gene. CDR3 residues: CASSQAAKNEQFF. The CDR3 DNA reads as TGTGCCAGCAGCCAGGCTGCCAAGAATGAGCAGTTCTTC.

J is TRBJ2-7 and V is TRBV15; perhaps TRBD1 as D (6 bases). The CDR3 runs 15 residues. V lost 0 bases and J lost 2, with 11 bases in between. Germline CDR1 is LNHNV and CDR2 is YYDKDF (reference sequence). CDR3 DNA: TGTGCCACCAGCAGAGATACTGGGGGCCCCTACGAGCAGTACTTC. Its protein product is CATSRDTGGPYEQYF.

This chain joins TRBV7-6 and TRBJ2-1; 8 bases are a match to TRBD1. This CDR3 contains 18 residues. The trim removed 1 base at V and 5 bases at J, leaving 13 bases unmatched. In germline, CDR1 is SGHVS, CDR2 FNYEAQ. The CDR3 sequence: CASSLGGTGGIPHNEQFF. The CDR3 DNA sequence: TGTGCCAGCAGCTTAGGTGGGACAGGTGGAATTCCTCACAATGAGCAGTTCTTC.

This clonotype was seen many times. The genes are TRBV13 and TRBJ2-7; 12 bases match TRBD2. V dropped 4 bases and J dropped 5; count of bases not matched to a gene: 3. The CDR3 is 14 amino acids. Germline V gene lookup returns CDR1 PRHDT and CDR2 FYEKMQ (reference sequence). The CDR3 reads CASSSSGRAHEQYF. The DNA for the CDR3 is TGTGCCAGCAGCTCTAGCGGGAGGGCGCACGAGCAGTACTTC. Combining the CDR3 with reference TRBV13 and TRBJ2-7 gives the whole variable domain AAGVIQSPRHLIKEKRETATLKCYPIPRHDTVYWYQQGPGQDPQFLISFYEKMQSDKGSIPDRFSAQQFSDYHSELNMSSLELGDSALYFCASSSSGRAHEQYFGPGTRLTVT.

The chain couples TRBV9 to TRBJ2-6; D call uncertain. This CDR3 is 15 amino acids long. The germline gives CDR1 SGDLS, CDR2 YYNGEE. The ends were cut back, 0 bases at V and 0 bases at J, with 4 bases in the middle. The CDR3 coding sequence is TGTGCCAGCAGCGTAGGAGTCTCTGGGGCCAACGTCCTGACTTTC. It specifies CASSVGVSGANVLTF.

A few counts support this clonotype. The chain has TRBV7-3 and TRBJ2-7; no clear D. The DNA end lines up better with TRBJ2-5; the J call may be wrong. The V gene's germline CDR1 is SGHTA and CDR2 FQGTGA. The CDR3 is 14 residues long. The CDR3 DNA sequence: TGTGCCAGCAGCTTAAAGGTTGGGCCTCAGACCCAGTACTTC. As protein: CASSLKVGPQTQYF.

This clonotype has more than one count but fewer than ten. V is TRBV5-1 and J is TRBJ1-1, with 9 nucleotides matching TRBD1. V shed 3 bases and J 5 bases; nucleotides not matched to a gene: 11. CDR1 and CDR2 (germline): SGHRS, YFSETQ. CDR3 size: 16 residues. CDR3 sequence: CASSSDTTGGYTEAFF. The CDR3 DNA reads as TGCGCCAGCAGCTCAGATACTACAGGGGGCTATACTGAAGCTTTCTTT.